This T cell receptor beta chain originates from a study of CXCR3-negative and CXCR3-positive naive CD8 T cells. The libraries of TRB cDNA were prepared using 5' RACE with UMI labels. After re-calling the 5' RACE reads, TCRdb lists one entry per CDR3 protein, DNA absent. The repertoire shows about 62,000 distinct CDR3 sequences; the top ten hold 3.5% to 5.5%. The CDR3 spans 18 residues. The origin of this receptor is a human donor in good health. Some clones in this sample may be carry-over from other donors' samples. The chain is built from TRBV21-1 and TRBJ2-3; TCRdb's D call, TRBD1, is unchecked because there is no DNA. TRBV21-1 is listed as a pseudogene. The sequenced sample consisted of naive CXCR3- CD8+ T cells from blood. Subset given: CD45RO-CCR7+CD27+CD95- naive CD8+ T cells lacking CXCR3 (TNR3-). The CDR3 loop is CASSTFYYRNFTTDTQYF.